This entry lists 2 T cell receptor beta chains sequenced from one sample in a study of shared clonotypes between healthy human individuals. Using immunoSEQ multiplex PCR, the repertoire was profiled, and TCRdb retains in-frame clones only, with some absent. The sample holds about 1 million clones, under 80% seen once. Sequenced: memory CD4+ T cells sorted from blood. Subset given: CD45RA-negative fraction. The source of these receptors is a man aged 18 to 29 in good health.

This clone was picked up a small number of times. V gene TRBV15 combines with J gene TRBJ2-1, with TRBD2 matching 12 bases. V was clipped by 1 base and J by 10 bases; unmatched bases: 2. The germline CDR1 and CDR2 sequences are LNHNV and YYDKDF (reference sequence). The CDR3 extends over 14 amino acids. The CDR3 nucleotides read TGTGCCACCAGCAGAGCGACTAGCGGGGGCGAGCAGTTCTTC. It yields the protein CATSRATSGGEQFF.

This clone was seen more than once but under ten times. The J gene is TRBJ2-4, the V gene TRBV6-1; the D gene could be TRBD1 or TRBD2 (6 bases each). The germline V gene encodes CDR1 MNHNS and CDR2 SASEGT. There are 11 residues in the CDR3. V was shortened by 8 bases and J by 8 bases, with 10 bases between the two germline ends. CDR3 nucleotide sequence: TGTGCCAGCGAGGGGGAGGACATTCAGTACTTC. Protein product: CASEGEDIQYF.